The TCR beta chain described here comes from a study of T cells after yellow fever vaccination. Study information: SMART-Seq v4 Ultra Low Input handled preparation of low-cell-number fractions. Study observations and caveats: Compared with primary, the secondary response was weaker and peaked at day 5, not 15.

Many counts were recorded for this clonotype. Its antigen is not identified. UMIs and a universal primer site were added when TCR cDNA was made by 5'RACE template switching. TCRdb called the 5' RACE reads again in MiXCR, with one record for every CDR3 protein. The sample contains 350,000 to 450,000 distinct CDR3 sequences, under 7.5% of which appear only once. The CDR3 has 13 residues. Germline CDR1 SQVTM, CDR2 ANQGSEA. V shed 3 bases, J shed 6 bases, and the junction held 6 bases outside the gene matches. Specimen: PBMCs, collected 5 days after the yellow fever booster vaccination. The sequence derives from a man aged 25 to 40 who received the YFV17D yellow fever vaccine. This chain connects TRBV29-1 to TRBJ2-7, with 9 bases fitting TRBD1. The CDR3 sequence is CSVDETGGSEQYF. CDR3 sequence (DNA): TGCAGCGTTGATGAGACAGGGGGAAGCGAGCAGTACTTC.